This T cell receptor beta chain was sequenced for a study of shared clonotypes between healthy human individuals. Study conclusions and caveats: Relative to memory subsets, naive subsets generally showed larger estimated richness. Non-shared clonotypes displayed generation probabilities falling below those of clonotypes present in all four donors.

The study enrolled healthy HIV-negative adults without recent acute infections or vaccinations as donors. CDR3 length: 14 residues. With 5 bases clipped from V and 6 bases from J, the junction kept 6 bases outside the gene matches. Germline V gene sequence: CDR1 MNHEY, CDR2 SMNVEV (reference sequence). In the case of this clone: Its antigen is unknown.

The assay was immunoSEQ multiplex PCR, and TCRdb's table has in-frame clones only and misses some. The table includes under 2,500,000 clones, approximately 94% detected once. The chain has TRBV27 and TRBJ2-7, with 11 bases identical to TRBD2. Sequencing input: naive CD4+ T cells sorted from blood. The subset denotes: CD45RA+ positively selected. The clonotype comes from a man aged 18 to 30 in good health. In DNA, the CDR3 is TGTGCCAGCAGTCTGAGACTAGCGGGGAGCGAGCAGTACTTC. Translating it yields CASSLRLAGSEQYF.